The 30 T cell receptor beta chains below all came from one sample that was sequenced in a study of low-dose radiotherapy and immunotherapy resistance in tumors. cDNA synthesis used a TRAV/TRBV-specific primer set for both chains. Amplification of TCRs used a constant-region primer and V-primer adapter for around 20 PCR cycles. TCRdb called the reads again in MiXCR, with one record for every CDR3 protein. Of about 20,000 distinct CDR3 sequences listed, around 67% are singletons. The receptors here all came from a human donor with advanced metastatic prostate, ovarian, gallbladder or colorectal cancer (not recorded which). This table probably holds off-target reads from a library built for another chain.

The chain joins TRBV6-2 or TRBV6-3 to TRBJ2-1; D not certain. The CDR3 runs 14 residues. V lost 7 bases and J 4 bases, leaving 14 bases between the germline ends. CDR1 is MNHEY, CDR2 SVGEGT, per germline. This CDR3 is CASKREVGYNEQFF. The DNA of the CDR3 is TGTGCCAGCAAACGAGAGGTGGGGTACAATGAGCAGTTCTTC.

J is TRBJ1-5 and V is TRBV28, with D tentatively TRBD1 (5 bases). This CDR3 contains 16 residues. V was pared by 4 bases and J by 9 bases, with 22 bases between. Germline CDR1 reads MDHEN; CDR2 reads SYDVKM. This CDR3 is CASSSPTGHLGGPQHF. The CDR3 nucleotides are TGTGCCAGCAGTTCCCCAACAGGCCACCTGGGGGGGCCCCAGCATTTT.

The chain joins TRBV18 to TRBJ2-5, with 11 bases matching TRBD2. The CDR3 length is 15 residues. After removal of 4 bases from V and 5 bases from J, the junction contained 6 bases not matched to a gene. CDR1 KGHSH and CDR2 LQKENI come from the germline V gene. CDR3 residues: CASSQTSGKSETQYF. The DNA of the CDR3 is TGTGCCAGCTCACAGACTAGCGGGAAGTCGGAGACCCAGTACTTC. The whole variable domain, remainder taken from reference TRBV18 and TRBJ2-5, is NAGVMQNPRHLVRRRGQEARLRCSPMKGHSHVYWYRQLPEEGLKFMVYLQKENIIDESGMPKERFSAEFPKEGPSILRIQQVVRGDSAAYFCASSQTSGKSETQYFGPGTRLLVL.

The chain has TRBV24-1 and TRBJ1-5, with D perhaps matching TRBD1 (5 bases). Trimming took 10 bases from V and 1 from J, leaving 10 bases between them. The CDR3 contains 13 residues. Germline lookup yields CDR1 KGHDR and CDR2 SFDVKD. CDR3 loop: CATADTSNQPQHF. CDR3 sequence (DNA): TGTGCCACAGCGGACACGAGCAATCAGCCCCAGCATTTT.

The chain carries TRBV28 and TRBJ2-1; either TRBD1 or TRBD2 may fit D (5 bases each). CDR1 MDHEN and CDR2 SYDVKM come from the germline V gene. V was clipped by 5 bases and J by 0 bases, with 17 bases between them. The CDR3 is 17 amino acids. The CDR3: CASSQAGTVSSYNEQFF. CDR3 coding DNA: TGTGCCAGCAGTCAAGCCGGGACGGTTAGCTCCTACAATGAGCAGTTCTTC.

J is TRBJ2-2 and V is TRBV5-6; D unresolved. The length of the CDR3 is 17 residues. Germline CDR1 and CDR2: SGHDT and YYEEEE. Trimming took off 3 bases at V and 7 bases at J, with 22 bases between the two ends. The CDR3 here is CASSWASGIDNIGELFF. The CDR3 DNA follows: TGTGCCAGCAGCTGGGCTTCTGGAATCGACAATATCGGGGAGCTGTTTTTT.

This clonotype was counted once. The chain links TRBV20-1 to TRBJ2-5; TRBD2 matches 7 bases. The CDR3 runs 12 residues. Germline values: CDR1 DFQATT, CDR2 SNEGSKA (reference sequence). V trimming: 3 bases; J trimming: 5 bases; junction bases outside the gene matches: 3. The CDR3 protein is CSASGRSETQYF. CDR3 nucleotide sequence: TGCAGTGCTAGCGGGAGGAGTGAGACCCAGTACTTC.

The V call is TRBV28, the J call TRBJ2-2, with D possibly TRBD1 on 6 matching bases. The CDR3 sequence is 15 residues long. Germline V gene data show CDR1 as MDHEN and CDR2 as SYDVKM. Between the trimmed V and J ends, which lost 6 bases and 0 bases, there was a span of 11 bases. The CDR3 spells CASSQDSANTGELFF. The CDR3 DNA reads TGTGCCAGCAGCCAGGACAGCGCGAACACCGGGGAGCTGTTTTTT.

The chain employs TRBV4-3 and TRBJ2-2, with TRBD2 identical over 8 bases. Germline CDR1 is LGHNA and CDR2 is YSLEER. V was clipped by 0 bases and J by 7 bases; unmatched bases: 7. The CDR3 is 16 amino acids. The CDR3 nucleotides read TGCGCCAGCAGCCAAGATCTGGCGGGAGGAAACGGGGAGCTGTTTTTT. Translating it yields CASSQDLAGGNGELFF.

V usage is TRBV12-3 or TRBV12-4 and J usage is TRBJ1-4, with 7 bases lining up with TRBD1. The V gene end was trimmed by 7 bases and the J gene end by 3 bases; junction bases not matched to a gene: 11. This CDR3 has 16 amino acids. The CDR3 DNA follows: TGTGCCAGCACCATGGTTGCAGGACAGGCTAATGAAAAACTGTTTTTT. It codes for CASTMVAGQANEKLFF.

The CDR3 DNA sequence: TGTGCCAGCAGTTCGCCAGGGGGCTATAATTCACCCCTCCACTTT. Translation gives CASSSPGGYNSPLHF. The chain recombines TRBV6-2 or TRBV6-3 with TRBJ1-6; TRBD1 matches at 7 bases. V shed 4 bases and J 3 bases; nucleotides not matched to a gene: 3. The CDR3 has 15 residues. Per germline, CDR1 MNHEY and CDR2 SVGEGT.

This chain joins TRBV18 and TRBJ2-7; 7 bases map to TRBD1. The CDR3 has 15 residues. Germline V gives CDR1 KGHSH, CDR2 LQKENI. The V segment lost 2 bases and the J segment 2 bases; nucleotides outside the gene matches: 6. CDR3 amino acids: CASSPEADRAYEQYF. CDR3 nucleotides: TGTGCCAGCTCACCAGAGGCCGACAGGGCCTACGAGCAGTACTTC. Looking up the rest from reference TRBV18 and TRBJ2-7 gives the full variable domain: NAGVMQNPRHLVRRRGQEARLRCSPMKGHSHVYWYRQLPEEGLKFMVYLQKENIIDESGMPKERFSAEFPKEGPSILRIQQVVRGDSAAYFCASSPEADRAYEQYFGPGTRLTVT.

The chain employs TRBV14 and TRBJ1-3; no clear D. The CDR3 is 12 amino acids. The germline V gene has CDR1 SGHDN and CDR2 FVKESK. The V gene lost 4 bases and the J gene lost 3 bases, with 4 bases spanning the gap. The CDR3 region has the DNA TGTGCCAGCAGCCTCGTTGGAAACACCATATATTTT. It specifies CASSLVGNTIYF.

The chain uses TRBV6-6 and TRBJ2-2; the D is unclear. The CDR3 runs 14 residues. V lost 0 bases and J lost 1, with 3 bases in between. From germline, CDR1 is MNHNY and CDR2 SVGAGI (reference sequence). The CDR3 here is CASSYSRNTGELFF. In DNA, the CDR3 is TGTGCCAGCAGTTACTCTAGGAACACCGGGGAGCTGTTTTTT.

CDR3 DNA: TGCGCCAGCAGTCCTGAGGTAGGGGGAGGCTACGAGCAGTACTTC. Translation gives CASSPEVGGGYEQYF. This rearrangement joins TRBV5-1 to TRBJ2-7, with D possibly called TRBD1 or TRBD2 (6 bases each). Trimming took off 5 bases at V and 3 bases at J, with 18 bases between the two ends. This CDR3 comprises 15 residues. Germline CDR1 and CDR2: SGHRS and YFSETQ.

The chain joins TRBV9 to TRBJ2-4, with 7 bases matching TRBD2. Germline CDR1 reads SGDLS; CDR2 reads YYNGEE. The junction had 8 bases not matched to a gene; V was cut back by 0 bases and J by 5 bases. This CDR3 region has 16 residues. The CDR3 DNA sequence: TGTGCCAGCAGCGTAGGAGTAGGCGGGGGTGAAAACATTCAGTACTTC. As protein: CASSVGVGGGENIQYF.

The chain couples TRBV5-1 to TRBJ2-1, with 11 bases identical to TRBD2. Germline-derived CDR1 and CDR2 are SGHRS and YFSETQ. The CDR3 is made up of 17 amino acids. V shed 7 bases, J shed 5 bases, and the junction held 14 bases outside the gene matches. The CDR3 region is CASRLLAGARVNNEQFF. The CDR3 coding sequence is TGCGCCAGCCGACTACTAGCGGGGGCCAGGGTGAACAATGAGCAGTTCTTC. The full variable domain, in which reference TRBV5-1 and TRBJ2-1 provide the parts outside the CDR3, is KAGVTQTPRYLIKTRGQQVTLSCSPISGHRSVSWYQQTPGQGLQFLFEYFSETQRNKGNFPGRFSGRQFSNSRSEMNVSTLELGDSALYLCASRLLAGARVNNEQFFGPGTRLTVL.

The chain combines TRBV5-1 with TRBJ2-2; no clear D. Trimming shortened V by 5 bases and J by 6 bases, and 11 bases separated the two germline ends. In germline, CDR1 is SGHRS, CDR2 YFSETQ. This CDR3 comprises 13 residues. CDR3 in amino acids: CASSQSVAGELFF. The CDR3 nucleotides read TGCGCCAGCAGTCAATCAGTTGCCGGGGAGCTGTTTTTT.

The rearrangement uses TRBV9 and TRBJ2-3; weak D call: TRBD2 (6 bases). CDR1 is SGDLS and CDR2 is YYNGEE in the germline V gene. V lost 0 bases to trimming and J lost 5 bases, with 16 bases between them. This CDR3 is 16 amino acids long. This CDR3 is CASSVALGRSGDTQYF. As DNA, the CDR3 is TGTGCCAGCAGCGTAGCTCTCGGGAGAAGCGGAGATACGCAGTATTTT.

The chain has TRBV11-2 and TRBJ2-5; 7 bases match TRBD1. CDR3 length equals 15 residues. Germline CDR1 SGHAT, CDR2 FQNNGV. V gave up 4 bases and J gave up 2 bases; unmatched junction bases: 7. CDR3: CASSSGQPLQETQYF. CDR3 in DNA: TGTGCCAGCAGCTCGGGACAGCCACTTCAAGAGACCCAGTACTTC.

The chain combines TRBV5-6 with TRBJ2-3; D unclear. CDR3 length: 14 amino acids. Trimming pared 4 bases from V and 0 bases from J, leaving 9 bases between. Germline V CDR1 and CDR2: SGHDT, YYEEEE. The DNA for the CDR3 is TGTGCCAGCAGCCCCGGGCCTAGCACAGATACGCAGTATTTT. Protein: CASSPGPSTDTQYF.

The V and J genes are TRBV2 and TRBJ1-1; TRBD1 is a possible D gene (5 bases). Germline V gives CDR1 SNHLY, CDR2 FYNNEI. The CDR3 spans 14 residues. The V end lost 6 bases, the J end lost 2 bases, and 13 bases lay between the germline ends. CDR3 loop: CASRPSRGNTEAFF. The CDR3 region has the DNA TGTGCCAGCAGGCCCAGCCGGGGCAACACTGAAGCTTTCTTT.

The rearrangement links TRBV2 to TRBJ2-2; 8 bases agree with TRBD2. The CDR3 consists of 15 residues. Germline trimming cut 3 bases from V and 8 bases from J; bases unmatched to any gene: 8. The germline gives CDR1 SNHLY, CDR2 FYNNEI. The CDR3 DNA sequence: TGTGCCAGCAGTGAGCAGCGGGGGATGAAGGGGGAGCTGTTTTTT. Translation gives CASSEQRGMKGELFF.

This sequence joins TRBV7-2 and TRBJ1-5; D is possibly TRBD1 (5 bases). There are 15 residues in the CDR3. CDR1 is SGHTA, CDR2 FQGNSA, per germline. V was clipped by 5 bases and J by 1 base, with 12 bases between them. CDR3 in amino acids: CASSRLGGSNQPQHF. The CDR3 DNA follows: TGTGCCAGCAGCCGCCTTGGGGGAAGCAATCAGCCCCAGCATTTT.

The chain couples TRBV10-3 to TRBJ1-1, with 7 bases that match TRBD1. The V and J ends lost 6 bases and 0 bases, in that order; junction bases with no gene match: 16. The CDR3 spans 18 residues. The germline gives CDR1 ENHRY, CDR2 SYGVKD. CDR3 DNA: TGTGCCATCAGCCGTCGGCTCCAGGGGGGCGTCATGAACACTGAAGCTTTCTTT. Translated: CAISRRLQGGVMNTEAFF.

DNA of the CDR3: TGTGCCAGCACCCTCGGGGCATCATACGAGCAGTACTTC. It specifies CASTLGASYEQYF. The chain is built from TRBV6-8 and TRBJ2-7; either TRBD1 or TRBD2 may supply D (5 bases each). The germline V gene has CDR1 MNHGY and CDR2 SAAAGT. The V end lost 7 bases, the J end lost 4 bases, and 14 bases lay between the germline ends. This CDR3 is 13 amino acids long.

This CDR3 reads CASSPPLAGVSYEQYF. The CDR3 nucleotides read TGTGCCAGCTCACCACCGCTAGCGGGGGTATCCTACGAGCAGTACTTC. The gene calls are TRBV18 and TRBJ2-7, with 10 positions matching TRBD2. V was pared by 0 bases and J by 1 base, with 3 bases of the junction left unmatched. Germline assignment: CDR1 KGHSH and CDR2 LQKENI. This CDR3 is built from 16 residues.

The V and J genes are TRBV4-1 and TRBJ1-2, with TRBD1 identical over 10 bases. V lost 2 bases and J lost 4; bases outside the gene matches: 19. The CDR3 contains 20 residues. Germline values: CDR1 MGHRA, CDR2 YSYEKL. The CDR3 DNA sequence: TGCGCCAGCAGCCAACCCCCCGGAGTGGGACAGGGGAGTCGGCGCTATGGCTACACCTTC. This gives the protein CASSQPPGVGQGSRRYGYTF.

This clonotype is medium-sized. CDR3 in DNA: TGTGCCAGCAGACCCGCCCGGGGGACCCAGTACTTC. Its translation is CASRPARGTQYF. The chain recombines TRBV6-2 or TRBV6-3 with TRBJ2-5; tentative D call: TRBD2 (5 bases). Germline loops: CDR1 MNHEY, CDR2 SVGEGT. CDR3 length: 12 amino acids. V was cut by 6 bases and J by 7 bases, with 12 bases left in between.

The gene calls are TRBV19 and TRBJ2-5; 9 bases align to TRBD2. Germline trimming cut 2 bases from V and 4 bases from J; bases unmatched to any gene: 2. Per germline, CDR1 LNHDA and CDR2 SQIVND (reference sequence). The length of the CDR3 is 14 residues. The CDR3, as DNA: TGTGCCAGTAGTATAAATAGCGGGAGAGAGACCCAGTACTTC. As protein: CASSINSGRETQYF.